The 26 T cell receptor beta chains listed next were all sequenced from one sample in a study of cytomegalovirus exposure and HLA in healthy donors. PCR involved 60 Vbeta and 13 Jbeta primers. Repertoires were generated with immunoSEQ multiplex PCR, while TCRdb's copy carries only in-frame clones and drops some. The data hold 100,000 to 150,000 clones, with about 70% observed a single time. Sequences were obtained from PBMCs. These TCRs come from a woman aged 40 to 49 in good health and CMV-seronegative.

This clone appeared once. The chain links TRBV5-4 to TRBJ1-4; unclear D gene. Trimming took off 3 bases at V and 0 bases at J, with 9 bases between the two ends. Germline V gives CDR1 SGHNT, CDR2 YYREEE (reference sequence). The CDR3 runs to 15 residues. For the CDR3, the DNA is TGTGCCAGCAGCTCCCGGACTGCAACTAATGAAAAACTGTTTTTT. Translating gives CASSSRTATNEKLFF.

The rearrangement joins TRBV2 to TRBJ2-5; possibly TRBD1 for D (6 bases). The CDR3 runs 14 residues. The germline gives CDR1 SNHLY, CDR2 FYNNEI. Trimming removed 5 bases at V and 4 bases at J, with 14 bases between. The CDR3 DNA is TGTGCCAGCAGTCGTCCAGGGGTGGTAGAGACCCAGTACTTC. It codes for CASSRPGVVETQYF.

This clone was seen more than once but under ten times. This sequence joins TRBV5-8 and TRBJ2-2; D perhaps matches TRBD1 (5 bases). Trimming took off 0 bases at V and 9 bases at J, with 9 bases between the two ends. Germline-derived CDR1 and CDR2 are SGHTS and YDEGEE. The CDR3 is 13 residues long. CDR3 loop: CASSLVGARELFF. The CDR3 DNA reads TGTGCCAGCAGCTTGGTTGGGGCGAGGGAGCTGTTTTTT.

The V and J genes are TRBV6-1 and TRBJ2-7; 8 bases match TRBD1. The CDR3 sequence is 14 residues long. CDR1 is MNHNS, CDR2 SASEGT, per germline. V dropped 7 bases and J dropped 5; count of bases not matched to a gene: 10. CDR3 sequence reads: CASTLGQEGNEQYF. CDR3 DNA sequence: TGTGCCAGCACCTTGGGACAGGAAGGAAACGAGCAGTACTTC.

This sequence joins TRBV4-1 and TRBJ1-1; the match to TRBD1 covers 10 bases. The CDR3 has 12 amino acids. Germline-derived CDR1 and CDR2 are MGHRA and YSYEKL. Trimming removed 2 bases from V and 11 bases from J; junction bases left unmatched: 2. The CDR3, as DNA: TGCGCCAGCAGCCAACGGACAGGGGGGGCTTTCTTT. It specifies CASSQRTGGAFF.

V gene TRBV27 combines with J gene TRBJ2-5; D is perhaps TRBD1 (8 bases). The CDR3 contains 17 residues. The V gene lost 2 bases and the J gene lost 2 bases, with 18 bases spanning the gap. Germline assignment: CDR1 MNHEY and CDR2 SMNVEV (reference sequence). CDR3 nucleotides: TGTGCCAGCAGTTTAAGGGGGGGGACAGGTGTTCAAGAGACCCAGTACTTC. This translates into CASSLRGGTGVQETQYF.

This clone was detected a few times. V gene TRBV19 combines with J gene TRBJ1-5, with 9 positions matching TRBD1. V trimming: 4 bases; J trimming: 5 bases; junction bases outside the gene matches: 0. CDR1 and CDR2 from the germline V gene are LNHDA and SQIVND (reference sequence). This CDR3 region has 13 residues. CDR3 nucleotide sequence: TGTGCCAGTAGTAGACAGGGGGATCAGCCCCAGCATTTT. It yields the protein CASSRQGDQPQHF. Using reference TRBV19 and TRBJ1-5 for the parts outside the CDR3, the full variable domain is DGGITQSPKYLFRKEGQNVTLSCEQNLNHDAMYWYRQDPGQGLRLIYYSQIVNDFQKGDIAEGYSVSREKKESFPLTVTSAQKNPTAFYLCASSRQGDQPQHFGDGTRLSIL.

The chain is built from TRBV4-2 and TRBJ2-1; 10 bases are shared with TRBD2. Looked up from germline, CDR1 is LGHNA and CDR2 is YNFKEQ. The CDR3 has 15 residues. With V trimmed by 4 bases and J by 8 bases, 8 bases remained unmatched. In DNA form, the CDR3 reads TGTGCCAGCAGCCGCATAGCGGGAGGATTGGATGAGCAGTTCTTC. It codes for CASSRIAGGLDEQFF.

This chain connects TRBV19 to TRBJ1-1, with TRBD1 matching 7 bases. The length of the CDR3 is 12 residues. Trimming took 3 bases from V and 10 from J; bases not matched to a gene: 5. CDR1 is LNHDA, CDR2 SQIVND, per germline (reference sequence). CDR3 in amino acids: CASSIDRAGAFF. The CDR3 DNA follows: TGTGCCAGTAGTATTGACAGGGCCGGAGCTTTCTTT.

This sequence joins TRBV30 and TRBJ2-2; possibly TRBD1 for D (6 bases). Trimming removed 3 bases from V and 1 base from J, with 12 bases in between. The CDR3 spans 15 residues. Per germline, CDR1 GTSNPN and CDR2 SVGIG (reference sequence). The DNA for the CDR3 is TGTGCCTGGAGAAGGGTGGACAGGAACACCGGGGAGCTGTTTTTT. It specifies CAWRRVDRNTGELFF.

The chain employs TRBV28 and TRBJ2-1, with 9 bases fitting TRBD2. J was trimmed by 6 bases and V by 2 bases; bases with no gene match: 5. The CDR3 covers 15 residues. Germline V gives CDR1 MDHEN, CDR2 SYDVKM. The CDR3 nucleotides are TGTGCCAGCAGTTTAGCGGGAGGGCCGCTCAATGAGCAGTTCTTC. Residues: CASSLAGGPLNEQFF.

The J gene is TRBJ2-5, the V gene TRBV27; D uncertain. Germline CDR1 reads MNHEY; CDR2 reads SMNVEV (reference sequence). The CDR3 totals 14 residues. V dropped 4 bases and J dropped 4 bases, with 13 bases sitting between them. Here the CDR3 DNA reads TGTGCCAGCAGTTCCACCCGGGTGGGAGAGACCCAGTACTTC. Translated: CASSSTRVGETQYF.

This chain connects TRBV7-2 to TRBJ1-2; TRBD1 matches at 7 bases. The CDR3 sequence is 16 residues long. The V gene's germline CDR1 is SGHTA and CDR2 FQGNSA. V dropped 1 base and J dropped 4; count of bases not matched to a gene: 9. The CDR3 DNA reads TGTGCCAGCAGCTTAGGAGGGGGCTCCTCGGGCTATGGCTACACCTTC. This encodes CASSLGGGSSGYGYTF.

The V call is TRBV19, the J call TRBJ2-3, with TRBD1 identical over 10 bases. Germline CDR1 is LNHDA and CDR2 is SQIVND (reference sequence). V shed 3 bases and J 7 bases; nucleotides not matched to a gene: 16. The CDR3 has 18 amino acids. The CDR3, as DNA: TGTGCCAGTAGTATCAACCACGTTACCGGGACAGGGGCGAATACGCAGTATTTT. It codes for CASSINHVTGTGANTQYF. Looking up the rest from reference TRBV19 and TRBJ2-3 gives the full variable domain: DGGITQSPKYLFRKEGQNVTLSCEQNLNHDAMYWYRQDPGQGLRLIYYSQIVNDFQKGDIAEGYSVSREKKESFPLTVTSAQKNPTAFYLCASSINHVTGTGANTQYFGPGTRLTVL.

This clone appeared once. J is TRBJ2-7 and V is TRBV7-2, with a possible D match to TRBD1 (6 bases). The CDR3 totals 13 residues. Germline V gene data show CDR1 as SGHTA and CDR2 as FQGNSA. V dropped 3 bases and J dropped 7 bases, with 13 bases sitting between them. The CDR3 coding sequence is TGTGCCAGCAGCTTGGGGGCAGCGAGGGAGCAGTACTTC. This translates into CASSLGAAREQYF.

The J gene is TRBJ1-2, the V gene TRBV2; D ambiguous. CDR3 length: 14 residues. Trimming cost V 3 bases and J 8 bases, with 16 bases left between them. Per the germline V gene, CDR1 is SNHLY and CDR2 is FYNNEI. This CDR3 reads CASSDIMRNVGYTF. The CDR3 bases are TGTGCCAGCAGTGACATAATGAGGAACGTAGGCTACACCTTC.

The chain combines TRBV7-9 with TRBJ1-2; no clear D gene. In germline, CDR1 is SEHNR, CDR2 FQNEAQ (reference sequence). There are 12 residues in the CDR3. Trimming shortened V by 4 bases and J by 10 bases, and 13 bases separated the two germline ends. CDR3 in DNA: TGTGCCAGCAGCTACGGGCCCGGGGACTACACCTTC. It codes for CASSYGPGDYTF.

The rearrangement joins TRBV9 to TRBJ2-3, with D tentatively TRBD2 (7 bases). CDR1 is SGDLS and CDR2 is YYNGEE in the germline V gene. V lost 0 bases, J lost 2 bases, and 13 bases lay in between. CDR3 length equals 16 residues. The CDR3 loop reads CASSVEAGAHTDTQYF. The DNA for the CDR3 is TGTGCCAGCAGCGTAGAGGCGGGGGCACACACAGATACGCAGTATTTT.

The rearrangement links TRBV10-3 to TRBJ1-3; TRBD1 aligns across 7 bases. V shed 5 bases, J shed 0 bases, and the junction held 4 bases outside the gene matches. In germline, CDR1 is ENHRY, CDR2 SYGVKD. The CDR3 length is 15 residues. The DNA of the CDR3 is TGTGCCATCAGTTGGGGACAGAGCTCTGGAAACACCATATATTTT. It codes for CAISWGQSSGNTIYF.

CDR3 loop: CASSLRSEKAFF. DNA for the CDR3: TGTGCCAGCAGTTTACGTTCGGAGAAAGCTTTCTTT. V usage is TRBV7-2 and J usage is TRBJ1-1; D unresolved. The CDR3 contains 12 residues. Germline assignment: CDR1 SGHTA and CDR2 FQGNSA. V was trimmed by 6 bases and J by 9 bases, leaving 14 bases between them.

V and J are TRBV25-1 and TRBJ1-1; 9 bases map to TRBD1. The germline gives CDR1 MGHDK, CDR2 SYGVNS. The V segment lost 3 bases and the J segment 6 bases; nucleotides outside the gene matches: 14. The CDR3 length is 17 residues. The CDR3: CASSDSTGGVWVSEAFF. In nucleotides, the CDR3 is TGTGCCAGCAGTGACTCCACAGGGGGCGTTTGGGTCTCTGAAGCTTTCTTT.

The gene calls are TRBV6-5 and TRBJ1-1, with 7 bases identical to TRBD1. CDR1 is MNHEY, CDR2 SVGAGI, per germline. The CDR3 runs to 13 residues. Unmatched junction bases numbered 12, after V lost 5 bases and J lost 12 bases. The CDR3 DNA reads as TGTGCCAGCAGTGGGACAGACGAGTCGGTGACTTTCTTT. Protein product: CASSGTDESVTFF.

This clone was found once. The V gene is TRBV2, the J gene TRBJ2-2; D possibly corresponds to TRBD2 (7 bases). V lost 3 bases and J 5 bases, leaving 19 bases between the germline ends. The CDR3 loop spans 17 amino acids. Germline loops: CDR1 SNHLY, CDR2 FYNNEI. The CDR3 reads CASSDEGGGRLTGELFF. CDR3 in DNA: TGTGCCAGCAGTGACGAGGGGGGGGGCCGGTTAACCGGGGAGCTGTTTTTT. Using reference TRBV2 and TRBJ2-2 for the parts outside the CDR3, the full variable domain is EPEVTQTPSHQVTQMGQEVILRCVPISNHLYFYWYRQILGQKVEFLVSFYNNEISEKSEIFDDQFSVERPDGSNFTLKIRSTKLEDSAMYFCASSDEGGGRLTGELFFGEGSRLTVL.

On this clone itself: Other DNA sequences within the sample encode an identical CDR3. This rearrangement joins TRBV18 to TRBJ2-2; TRBD1 agrees at 7 bases. Unmatched junction bases numbered 5, after V lost 6 bases and J lost 4 bases. CDR1 and CDR2 from the germline V gene are KGHSH and LQKENI. This CDR3 comprises 14 residues. CDR3 DNA sequence: TGTGCCAGCTCCCCGGGACAGTCCACCGGGGAGCTGTTTTTT. Its translation: CASSPGQSTGELFF.

The chain uses TRBV18 and TRBJ2-3, with 8 bases that match TRBD1. V trimming: 3 bases; J trimming: 0 bases; junction bases outside the gene matches: 17. This CDR3 region has 20 residues. Germline V gene lookup returns CDR1 KGHSH and CDR2 LQKENI. Here the CDR3 reads CASSPFSGQAKSSSTDTQYF. The DNA for the CDR3 is TGTGCCAGCTCACCGTTCTCGGGACAGGCAAAATCCTCTAGCACAGATACGCAGTATTTT.

The rearrangement joins TRBV7-3 to TRBJ1-2, with 8 positions matching TRBD1. V was clipped by 5 bases and J by 6 bases; unmatched bases: 5. The CDR3 length is 13 residues. Germline-derived CDR1 and CDR2 are SGHTA and FQGTGA. CDR3 protein: CASSQQGGDGYTF. The CDR3 bases are TGTGCCAGCAGCCAACAGGGGGGCGATGGCTACACCTTC. Supplemented by reference TRBV7-3 and TRBJ1-2, the full variable domain reads GAGVSQTPSNKVTEKGKYVELRCDPISGHTALYWYRQSLGQGPEFLIYFQGTGAADDSGLPNDRFFAVRPEGSVSTLKIQRTERGDSAVYLCASSQQGGDGYTFGSGTRLTVV.